This T cell receptor beta chain was captured by sequencing in a study of technical replicates of blood from several donors. Method: immunoSEQ multiplex PCR; TCRdb's copy keeps in-frame clones and lacks some. The data show tens of thousands of clones, 85% to 90% seen once. Sequenced input: PBMCs. The clonotype was recovered from a human donor in good health. Some clones in this sample may be carry-over from other donors' samples.

CDR3 in amino acids: CASIDSRTGEIYGYTF. CDR3 DNA: TGTGCCAGTATTGACTCTAGGACAGGCGAGATTTATGGCTACACCTTC. The chain couples TRBV19 to TRBJ1-2, with TRBD1 identical over 7 bases. CDR1 is LNHDA, CDR2 SQIVND, per germline (reference sequence). After removal of 7 bases from V and 5 bases from J, the junction contained 16 bases not matched to a gene. This CDR3 is built from 16 residues.